This record looks at one T cell receptor (beta chain) sequence and its context. This clonotype showed up many times. This clone's antigen is unknown. No much larger clone is present one base from it, and per-base qualities are unavailable. V is shortened by 2 bases, J by 0 bases, and the region joining them spans 8 bases. Taken from cysteine to phenylalanine, the CDR3 has 14 residues. Kept here is only the CDR3 DNA, which spans 42 bases and is read in frame from base 1. From a lookup of the germline V gene, CDR1 and CDR2 are MDHEN and SYDVKM. The data stem from a study of T cells in Graves' hyperthyroidism and ophthalmopathy (dated by TCRdb to between 2019 and 2020). In the study overall: Peripheral blood samples were taken at the time of initial diagnosis, prior to any treatment. To identify TCR V-J signatures that set the groups apart, the researchers used a discovery cohort of 100 patients, made up of around 40 with Graves' ophthalmopathy and around 58 with stable Graves' hyperthyroidism. An independent validation cohort of around 19 hyperthyroidism patients and about 15 patients who later progressed to ophthalmopathy tested prospective prediction of ophthalmopathy. In six Graves' hyperthyroidism patients, the study also compared T-cell repertoires from thyroid tissue with T-cell repertoires from blood. According to the paper, TCR Vbeta CDR3 sequencing was carried out on some 130 peripheral blood samples, which came from fewer than 50 ophthalmopathy, approximately 78 hyperthyroidism and roughly 17 progressor patients. After sampling, hyperthyroidism patients received methimazole starting at 30 mg daily, and ophthalmopathy patients received high-dose intravenous methylprednisolone. For training and testing, the roughly 97 patients in the discovery cohort were randomly divided in a 7:3 ratio. What the authors observed across the whole study: No statistical method was used to fix the sample size in advance, and group allocation was not hidden from the investigators. In validation, progression to ophthalmopathy was predicted by the model with almost 71% sensitivity and 72.22% specificity, a median of about 6 months before onset. A model built on a 13 V-J signature distinguished ophthalmopathy from stable hyperthyroidism, reaching about 88% sensitivity and about 81% specificity in cross-validation and 80%/75% in testing. Most expanded thyroid clonotypes (frequency above 0.001) were also detected in blood, suggesting blood repertoires may reflect thyroid immune responses.

Moderately to severely active disease, a Clinical Activity Score of at least 3, a NOSPECS grade of at least 4, and a duration under 3 months were present in ophthalmopathy patients. Any patient with an uncontrolled infection, another autoimmune disease, pregnancy or lactation was excluded. Diagnoses were established on the basis of clinical symptoms, serum thyroxine and TRAb, thyroid ultrasound, and orbital computed tomography. PBMCs were isolated from 7.5 to 10 ml of fresh peripheral blood by Ficoll-Paque density gradient centrifugation. Total RNA was extracted with Trizol reagent, and quality was checked on an Agilent 2100 Bioanalyzer. Amplification of TCR beta CDR3 regions was carried out from RNA transcripts. The TCR CDR3 was subjected to a first round of RT-PCR using the HTBI primer set and the Qiagen OneStep RT-PCR kit. Libraries were constructed in a second round of multiplex PCR, after which size selection and purification were performed. Paired-end sequencing of the libraries was performed with 100 bp reads on an Illumina HiSeq2000. Regarding the original processing steps: SOAPnuke was used to process the raw data, with reads discarded if the reads contained adapters or uncalled bases, had a mean Phred below 15, or lacked an exact constant-primer or identifier match. High-quality paired reads were merged using COPE v1.2.5, and each unique nucleotide sequence was defined as a clonotype. MiTCR v1.1 was used to align the clonotypes against IMGT TRBV, TRBD and TRBJ reference segments. The analysis included only V-J combinations with a frequency above 0.0001, which together covered around 99% of the repertoires. The TCS score was defined as F50 (clonal expansion) divided by E x V (chaos), with BLOSUM62-based TCRdist calculated between CDR3 peptides within each V-J. Welch's t-statistics and random forest reduced roughly 500 V-J features to 13, which were used in a naive Bayes classifier (R e1071). TCRdb ran its own pipeline on the public reads, namely fastp trimming at Q25 and MiXCR clone calling, and kept in-frame beta chains. Entries are consolidated by CDR3 protein sequence, retaining the most common genes and DNA. The V and J calls were determined by TCRdb, not by the authors. The sample has some 350,000 distinct CDR3 sequences on record, 15% of them singletons. The top ten clones comprise under 25% of the sample.

The V gene is TRBV28 and the J gene is TRBJ2-7; the D gene assignment is ambiguous. Sample: blood. This TCR was recovered from a woman aged 60 to 75 with Graves' ophthalmopathy. CDR3 sequence: CASSLDPGSYEQYF. The DNA reads as follows: TGTGCCAGCAGTTTAGATCCGGGCTCCTACGAGCAGTACTTC.